These T cell receptor beta chains were read from a single sample in a study of blood T cell repertoires in COVID-19. TCRdb's table, derived via immunoSEQ multiplex PCR, lists solely in-frame clones and lacks some. The sample lists about 45,000 clones, roughly nine tenths occurring once. The source material was peripheral blood. These receptors originate from a human donor in a cohort sampled during active COVID-19. Each CDR3 is given without its conserved first and last residue. Each record gives: V gene, J gene, CDR3 protein.

TRBV9	TRBJ1-3	ASSVTSGTGNTIY
TRBV4-1	TRBJ2-1	ASRPGRGAYNEQF
TRBV29-1	TRBJ1-1	SARTGGNTEAF
TRBV5-1	TRBJ2-1	ASSTTGGGSYNEQF
TRBV28	TRBJ1-2	ATRGQGATNYGYT
TRBV6-1	TRBJ1-1	ASSESSGDTEAF
TRBV3-1/TRBV3-2	TRBJ1-1	ASSHGQTEAF
TRBV19	TRBJ2-5	ASSTADRGETQY
TRBV5-1	TRBJ2-7	ASSLKGGKGLLYSYEQY
TRBV2	TRBJ2-3	ASNEGEAGTQY
TRBV5-8	TRBJ2-7	ASSHDTGSPYEQY
TRBV27	TRBJ1-2	ASGDRRGYGYT
TRBV18	TRBJ2-1	ASSPLGQGGNEQF
TRBV2	TRBJ2-3	ASSDRIGTDTQY
TRBV6-5	TRBJ1-1	GAGARINTEAF
TRBV28	TRBJ2-7	ASSVRDTLYEQY
TRBV11-2	TRBJ2-7	ASSSGLYYEQY
TRBV7-2	TRBJ1-1	ASSPWGGVNTEAF
TRBV3-1/TRBV3-2	TRBJ1-1	ASSQSVVANTEAF
TRBV9	TRBJ2-5	ASNNFGGGKETQY
TRBV14	TRBJ2-3	ASSQDTVSDTQY
TRBV9	TRBJ2-5	ASSVGTGLVGETQY
TRBV19	TRBJ2-1	ASRRAGGVTHEQF
TRBV6-2/TRBV6-3	TRBJ2-7	ASSGGGAFEQY
TRBV19	TRBJ1-2	ASSRSDSNAGYGYT
TRBV30	TRBJ1-3	AWSVRAGQTGNTIY
TRBV12-5	TRBJ1-5	ASGPGGTGGYGKPQH
TRBV5-4	TRBJ2-7	ASSLVARGPYEQY
TRBV6-5	TRBJ1-2	ASSVGPRNYGYT
TRBV4-3	TRBJ2-3	ASSQVQGAYTDTQY
TRBV30	TRBJ1-1	AWQGGVAEAF
TRBV5-1	TRBJ2-3	ASSPRTGTTDTQY
TRBV3-1/TRBV3-2	TRBJ2-5	ASSQGPAGGQETQY